Below, one T cell receptor beta chain is given with its context. Antigen specificity is unknown. Relapsing-remitting disease, either stable or active, was present in the multiple sclerosis controls, who were treatment-naive patients. Negative isolation was used for CD8+ and CD4+ T cells and FACS enrichment for TEMRA cells. This CDR3 contains 14 residues. Trimming removed 4 bases at V and 2 bases at J, with 12 bases between. Germline CDR1 LGHDT, CDR2 YNNKEL (reference sequence). It was with random hexamers that 0.5 to 1 ug RNA was reverse transcribed. TCRdb reprocessed the immunoSEQ multiplex PCR reads via MiXCR and lists one record per CDR3 protein. Of roughly 120,000 distinct CDR3 sequences in the sample, roughly 94% were seen once. The data stem from a study of CD8 T cells in Susac syndrome. General observations from the study: The study's TCR sequencing and HLA analysis covered a relatively small number of individuals, and the study acknowledged this.

The rearrangement joins TRBV3-1 to TRBJ2-7, with a weak D call TRBD1 (7 bases). Sequencing was carried out using CD4+ T cells from PBMCs. The sequence was collected from a human donor with multiple sclerosis. The CDR3 region is CASSRGTVPYEQYF. The CDR3, as DNA: TGTGCCAGCAGCCGCGGGACAGTACCCTACGAGCAGTACTTC.